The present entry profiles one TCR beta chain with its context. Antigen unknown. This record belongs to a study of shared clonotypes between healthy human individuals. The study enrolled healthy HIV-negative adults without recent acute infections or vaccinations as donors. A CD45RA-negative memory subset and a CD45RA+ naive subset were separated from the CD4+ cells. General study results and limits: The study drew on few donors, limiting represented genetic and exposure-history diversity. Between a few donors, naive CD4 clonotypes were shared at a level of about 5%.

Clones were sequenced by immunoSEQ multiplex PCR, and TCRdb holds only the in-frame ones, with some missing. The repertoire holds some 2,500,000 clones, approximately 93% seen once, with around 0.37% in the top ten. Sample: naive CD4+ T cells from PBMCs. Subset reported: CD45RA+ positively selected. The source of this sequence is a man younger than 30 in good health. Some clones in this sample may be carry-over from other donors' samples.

The CDR3 sequence is CASSPSRLAWGANVLTF. The DNA of the CDR3 is TGTGCCAGCTCACCTTCCCGATTAGCGTGGGGGGCCAACGTCCTGACTTTC. V usage is TRBV18 and J usage is TRBJ2-6; D perhaps matches TRBD2 (5 bases). The CDR3 covers 17 residues. Germline V gene data show CDR1 as KGHSH and CDR2 as LQKENI. The ends were cut back, 3 bases at V and 4 bases at J, with 16 bases in the middle.